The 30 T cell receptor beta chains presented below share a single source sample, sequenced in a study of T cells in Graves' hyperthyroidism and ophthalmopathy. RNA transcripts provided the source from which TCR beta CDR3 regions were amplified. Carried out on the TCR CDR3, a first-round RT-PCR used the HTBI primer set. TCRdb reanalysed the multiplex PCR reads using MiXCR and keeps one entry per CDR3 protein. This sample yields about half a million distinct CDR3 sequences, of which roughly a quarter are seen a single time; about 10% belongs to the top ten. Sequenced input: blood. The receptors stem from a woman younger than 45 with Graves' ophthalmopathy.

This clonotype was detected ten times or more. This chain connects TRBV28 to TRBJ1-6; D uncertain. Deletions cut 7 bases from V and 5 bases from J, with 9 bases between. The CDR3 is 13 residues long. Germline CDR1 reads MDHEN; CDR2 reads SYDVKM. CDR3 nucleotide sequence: TGTGCCAGCACACTTTCACATAATTCACCCCTCCACTTT. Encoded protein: CASTLSHNSPLHF.

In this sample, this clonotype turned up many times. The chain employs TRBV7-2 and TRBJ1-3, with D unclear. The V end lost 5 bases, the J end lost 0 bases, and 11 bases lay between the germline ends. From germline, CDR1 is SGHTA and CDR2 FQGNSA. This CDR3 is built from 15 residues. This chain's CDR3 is CASSPSPLSGNTIYF. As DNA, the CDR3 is TGTGCCAGCAGCCCTTCGCCCCTCTCTGGAAACACCATATATTTT.

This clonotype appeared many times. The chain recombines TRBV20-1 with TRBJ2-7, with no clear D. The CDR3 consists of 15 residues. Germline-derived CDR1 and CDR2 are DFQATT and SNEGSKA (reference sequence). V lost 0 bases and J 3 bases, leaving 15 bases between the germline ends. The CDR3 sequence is CSARDLGLSGYEQYF. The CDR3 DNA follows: TGCAGTGCTAGAGATCTCGGGCTATCCGGCTACGAGCAGTACTTC.

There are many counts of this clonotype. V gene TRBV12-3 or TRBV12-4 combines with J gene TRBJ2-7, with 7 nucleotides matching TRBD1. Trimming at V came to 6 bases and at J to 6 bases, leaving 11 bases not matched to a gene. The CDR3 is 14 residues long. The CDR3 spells CASSSDRVSSEQYF. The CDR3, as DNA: TGTGCCAGCAGCTCCGACAGGGTTTCGTCCGAGCAGTACTTC.

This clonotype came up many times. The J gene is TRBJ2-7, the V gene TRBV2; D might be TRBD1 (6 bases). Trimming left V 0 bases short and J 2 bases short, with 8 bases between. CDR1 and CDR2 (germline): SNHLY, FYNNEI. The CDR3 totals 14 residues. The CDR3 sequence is CASSEARDTYEQYF. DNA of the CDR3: TGTGCCAGCAGTGAAGCTCGGGACACCTACGAGCAGTACTTC.

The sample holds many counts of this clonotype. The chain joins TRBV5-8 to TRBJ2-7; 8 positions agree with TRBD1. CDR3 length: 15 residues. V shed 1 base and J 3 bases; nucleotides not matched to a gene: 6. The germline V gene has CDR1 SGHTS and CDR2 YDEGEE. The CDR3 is CASSLMRQGLYEQYF. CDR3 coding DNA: TGTGCCAGCAGCTTGATGCGACAGGGGCTCTACGAGCAGTACTTC. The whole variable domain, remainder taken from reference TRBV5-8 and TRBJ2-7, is EAGVTQSPTHLIKTRGQQATLRCSPISGHTSVYWYQQALGLGLQFLLWYDEGEERNRGNFPPRFSGRQFPNYSSELNVNALELEDSALYLCASSLMRQGLYEQYFGPGTRLTVT.

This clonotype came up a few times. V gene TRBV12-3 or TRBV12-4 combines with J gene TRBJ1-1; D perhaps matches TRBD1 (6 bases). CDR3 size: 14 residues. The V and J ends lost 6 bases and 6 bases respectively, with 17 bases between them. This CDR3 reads CASSLRGSSPEAFF. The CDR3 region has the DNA TGTGCCAGCAGCCTCAGGGGATCCTCCCCTGAAGCTTTCTTT.

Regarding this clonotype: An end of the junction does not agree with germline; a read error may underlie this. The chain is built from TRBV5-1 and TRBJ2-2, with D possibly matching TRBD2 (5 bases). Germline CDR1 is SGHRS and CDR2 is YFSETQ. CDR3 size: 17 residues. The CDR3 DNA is TGCGCCAGCAGCATCAGGCAGGACGCTATTAACACCGGGGAGCTGGTTTTT. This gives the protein CASSIRQDAINTGELVF.

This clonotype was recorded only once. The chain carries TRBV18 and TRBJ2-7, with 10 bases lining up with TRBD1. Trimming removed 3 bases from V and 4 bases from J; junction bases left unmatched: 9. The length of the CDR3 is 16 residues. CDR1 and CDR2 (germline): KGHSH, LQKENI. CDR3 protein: CASSPKVDRGGYEQYF. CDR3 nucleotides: TGTGCCAGCTCACCGAAAGTGGACAGGGGGGGATACGAGCAGTACTTC.

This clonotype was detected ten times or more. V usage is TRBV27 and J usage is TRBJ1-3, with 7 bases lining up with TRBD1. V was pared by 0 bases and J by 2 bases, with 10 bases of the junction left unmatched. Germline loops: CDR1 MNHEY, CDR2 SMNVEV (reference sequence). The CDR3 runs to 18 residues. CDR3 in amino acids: CASSLSGPHRGAGNTIYF. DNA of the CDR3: TGTGCCAGCAGTTTATCAGGGCCCCACAGGGGTGCTGGAAACACCATATATTTT.

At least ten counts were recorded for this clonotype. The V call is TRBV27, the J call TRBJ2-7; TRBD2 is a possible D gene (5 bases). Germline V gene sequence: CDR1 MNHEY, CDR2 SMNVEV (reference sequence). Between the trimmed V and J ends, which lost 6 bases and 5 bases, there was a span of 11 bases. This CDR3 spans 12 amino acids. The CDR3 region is CASSLPGDEQYF. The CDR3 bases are TGTGCCAGCAGCCTTCCCGGGGACGAGCAGTACTTC.

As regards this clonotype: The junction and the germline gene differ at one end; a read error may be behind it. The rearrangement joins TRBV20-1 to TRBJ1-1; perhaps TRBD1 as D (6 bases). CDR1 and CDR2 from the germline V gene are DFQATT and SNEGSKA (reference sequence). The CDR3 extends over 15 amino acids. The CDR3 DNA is TGCAGTGCTAGAGATGATCAGGGGTGGAACACTGAAGCTTGCTTT. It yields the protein CSARDDQGWNTEACF.

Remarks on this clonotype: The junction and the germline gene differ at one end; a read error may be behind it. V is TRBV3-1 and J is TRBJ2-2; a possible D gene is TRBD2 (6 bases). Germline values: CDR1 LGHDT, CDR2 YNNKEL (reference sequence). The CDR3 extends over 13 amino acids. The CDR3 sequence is CASSQPVTGGLFF. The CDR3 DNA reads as TGTGCCAGCAGCCAACCCGTAACCGGGGGGCTGTTTTTT.

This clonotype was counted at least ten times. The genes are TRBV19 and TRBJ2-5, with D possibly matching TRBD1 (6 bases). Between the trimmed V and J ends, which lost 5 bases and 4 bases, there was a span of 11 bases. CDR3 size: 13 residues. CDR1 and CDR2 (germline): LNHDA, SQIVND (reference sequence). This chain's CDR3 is CASSGGRGETQYF. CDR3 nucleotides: TGTGCCAGTAGTGGGGGCCGTGGAGAGACCCAGTACTTC.

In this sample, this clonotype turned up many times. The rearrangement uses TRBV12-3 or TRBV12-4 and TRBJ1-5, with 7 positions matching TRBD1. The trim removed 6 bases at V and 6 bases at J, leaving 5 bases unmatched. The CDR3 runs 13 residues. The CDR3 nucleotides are TGTGCCAGCAGGAACAGGGGCGGTCAGCCCCAGCATTTT. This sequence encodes CASRNRGGQPQHF.

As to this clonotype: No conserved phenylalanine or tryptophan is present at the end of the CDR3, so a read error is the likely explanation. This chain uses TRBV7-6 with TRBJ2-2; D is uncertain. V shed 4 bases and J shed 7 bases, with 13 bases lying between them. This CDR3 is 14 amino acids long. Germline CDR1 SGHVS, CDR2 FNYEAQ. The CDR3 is CASSSPGSFGELFL. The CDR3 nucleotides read TGTGCCAGCAGCTCGCCGGGCAGCTTCGGGGAGCTGTTTTTG.

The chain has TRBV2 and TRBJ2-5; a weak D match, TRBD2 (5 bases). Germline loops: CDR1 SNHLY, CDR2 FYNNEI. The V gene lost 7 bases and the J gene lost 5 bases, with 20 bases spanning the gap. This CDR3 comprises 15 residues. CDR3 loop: CASTKEGSRAETQYF. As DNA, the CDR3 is TGTGCCAGCACCAAAGAAGGGTCGAGGGCGGAGACCCAGTACTTC.

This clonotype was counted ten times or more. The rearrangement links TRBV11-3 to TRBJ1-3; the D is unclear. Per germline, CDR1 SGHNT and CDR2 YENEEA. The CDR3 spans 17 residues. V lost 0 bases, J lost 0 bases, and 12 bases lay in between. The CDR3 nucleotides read TGTGCCAGCAGCTTAGATTATGCGACGACCTCTGGAAACACCATATATTTT. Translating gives CASSLDYATTSGNTIYF.

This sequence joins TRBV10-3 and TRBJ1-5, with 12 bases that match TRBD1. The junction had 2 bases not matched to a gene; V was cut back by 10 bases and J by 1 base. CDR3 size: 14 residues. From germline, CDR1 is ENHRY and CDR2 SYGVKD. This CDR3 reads CATGQGASNQPQHF. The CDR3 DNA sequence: TGTGCCACGGGACAGGGGGCGAGCAATCAGCCCCAGCATTTT.

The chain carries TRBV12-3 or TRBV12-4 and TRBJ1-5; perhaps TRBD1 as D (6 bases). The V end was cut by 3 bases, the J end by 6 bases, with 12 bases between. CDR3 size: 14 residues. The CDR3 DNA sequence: TGTGCCAGCAGTTTTTCACAGGGAGGTCAGCCCCAGCATTTT. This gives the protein CASSFSQGGQPQHF.

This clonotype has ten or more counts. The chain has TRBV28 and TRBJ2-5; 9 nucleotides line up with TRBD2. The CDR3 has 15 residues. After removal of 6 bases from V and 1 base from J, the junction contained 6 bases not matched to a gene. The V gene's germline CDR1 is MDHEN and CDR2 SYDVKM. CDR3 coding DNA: TGTGCCAGCAGCACGCTGCGGGGGGGCCAAGAGACCCAGTACTTC. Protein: CASSTLRGGQETQYF.

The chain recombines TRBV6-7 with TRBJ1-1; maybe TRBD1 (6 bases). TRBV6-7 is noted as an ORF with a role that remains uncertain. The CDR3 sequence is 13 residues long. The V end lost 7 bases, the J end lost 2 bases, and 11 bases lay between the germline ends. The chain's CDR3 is CASIEQGNTEAFF. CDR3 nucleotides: TGTGCCAGCATCGAACAGGGAAACACTGAAGCTTTCTTT.

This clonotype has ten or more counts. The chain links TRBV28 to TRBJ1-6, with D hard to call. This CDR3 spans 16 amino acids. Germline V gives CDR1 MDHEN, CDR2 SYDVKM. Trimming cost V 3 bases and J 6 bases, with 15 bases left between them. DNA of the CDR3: TGTGCCAGCAGTTTCGGGTGGCCACAAGTTAATTCACCCCTCCACTTT. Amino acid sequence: CASSFGWPQVNSPLHF. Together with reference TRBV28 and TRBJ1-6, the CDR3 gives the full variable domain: DVKVTQSSRYLVKRTGEKVFLECVQDMDHENMFWYRQDPGLGLRLIYFSYDVKMKEKGDIPEGYSVSREKKERFSLILESASTNQTSMYLCASSFGWPQVNSPLHFGNGTRLTVT.

The CDR3 DNA reads TGTGCCAGCAGTGAAGCGGGACAGGCACAAGAGACCCAGTACTTC. It is translated as CASSEAGQAQETQYF. The chain recombines TRBV6-1 with TRBJ2-5, with 8 bases aligning to TRBD1. Looked up from germline, CDR1 is MNHNS and CDR2 is SASEGT. The CDR3 covers 15 residues. Germline trimming cut 0 bases from V and 2 bases from J; bases unmatched to any gene: 2.

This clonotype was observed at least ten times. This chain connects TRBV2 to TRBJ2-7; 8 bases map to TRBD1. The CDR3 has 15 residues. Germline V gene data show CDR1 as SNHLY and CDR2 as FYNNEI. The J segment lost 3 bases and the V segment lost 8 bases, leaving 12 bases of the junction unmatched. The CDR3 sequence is CASGIGQGRGYEQYF. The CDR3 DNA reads TGTGCCAGCGGAATCGGACAGGGAAGAGGCTACGAGCAGTACTTC.

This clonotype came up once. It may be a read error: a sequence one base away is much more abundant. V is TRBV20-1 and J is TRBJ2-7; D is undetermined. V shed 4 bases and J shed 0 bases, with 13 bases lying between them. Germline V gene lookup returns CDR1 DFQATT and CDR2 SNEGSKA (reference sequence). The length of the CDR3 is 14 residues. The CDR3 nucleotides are TGCAGTGCTAACGACGGCCTTGACTCCTACGAGCAGTACGTC. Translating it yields CSANDGLDSYEQYV.

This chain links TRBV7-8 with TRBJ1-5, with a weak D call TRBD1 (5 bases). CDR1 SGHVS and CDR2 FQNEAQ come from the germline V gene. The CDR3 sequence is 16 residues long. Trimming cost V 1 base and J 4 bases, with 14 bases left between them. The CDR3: CASSLVRSGINQPQHF. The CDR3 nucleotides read TGTGCCAGCAGCTTAGTCAGGTCAGGGATTAATCAGCCCCAGCATTTT.

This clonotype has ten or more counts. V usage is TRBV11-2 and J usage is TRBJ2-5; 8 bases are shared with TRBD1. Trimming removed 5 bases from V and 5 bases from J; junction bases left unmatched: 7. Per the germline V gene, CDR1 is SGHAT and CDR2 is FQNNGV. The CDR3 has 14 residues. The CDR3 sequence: CASSEGQGQETQYF. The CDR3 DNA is TGTGCCAGCAGCGAAGGACAGGGTCAGGAGACCCAGTACTTC.

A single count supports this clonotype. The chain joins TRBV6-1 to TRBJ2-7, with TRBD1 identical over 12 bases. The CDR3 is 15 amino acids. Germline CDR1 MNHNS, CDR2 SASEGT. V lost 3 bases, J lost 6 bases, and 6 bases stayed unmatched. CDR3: CASSEGTGGLFEQYF. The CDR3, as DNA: TGTGCCAGCAGTGAGGGGACAGGGGGCCTGTTCGAGCAGTACTTC.

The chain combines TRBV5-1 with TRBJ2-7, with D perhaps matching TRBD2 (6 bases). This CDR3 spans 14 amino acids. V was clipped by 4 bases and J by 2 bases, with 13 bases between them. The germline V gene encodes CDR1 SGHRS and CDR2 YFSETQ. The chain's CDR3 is CASSPFKRAYEQYF. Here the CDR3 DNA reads TGCGCCAGCAGCCCCTTCAAGCGGGCCTACGAGCAGTACTTC. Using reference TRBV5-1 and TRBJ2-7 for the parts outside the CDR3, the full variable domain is KAGVTQTPRYLIKTRGQQVTLSCSPISGHRSVSWYQQTPGQGLQFLFEYFSETQRNKGNFPGRFSGRQFSNSRSEMNVSTLELGDSALYLCASSPFKRAYEQYFGPGTRLTVT.